These 12 T cell receptor beta chains were sequenced from one sample in a study of blood T cells in healthy people across ages. Next came a second PCR, run for about 6 to 12 cycles, which used a sample-barcoded 5' primer along with a J-beta primer mix. TCRdb itself ran the 5' RACE reads through MiXCR, one entry per CDR3 protein. The table shows roughly 800,000 distinct CDR3 sequences, with 20% to 25% occurring only once. In addition, the sample was reused for a study of T cells of mothers and their children.

Material for sequencing was blood. The receptor set was obtained from a boy younger than 18 in good health.

The chain carries TRBV29-1 and TRBJ1-1; weak D call: TRBD1 (6 bases). Trimming left V 4 bases short and J 1 base short, with 13 bases between. CDR1 and CDR2 (germline): SQVTM, ANQGSEA. The CDR3 extends over 14 amino acids. The CDR3 loop reads CSVVRTDSNTEAFF. CDR3 nucleotide sequence: TGCAGCGTTGTTCGGACAGATTCGAACACTGAAGCTTTCTTT.

This chain links TRBV15 with TRBJ2-1; 10 nucleotides align to TRBD2. The ends lost 9 bases at V and 8 bases at J; junction bases unmatched: 10. The CDR3 is 14 residues long. Germline V gives CDR1 LNHNV, CDR2 YYDKDF (reference sequence). The CDR3 loop reads CATSNSGGAYEQFF. CDR3 DNA: TGTGCCACGTCTAACAGCGGGGGGGCGTATGAGCAGTTCTTC.

V gene TRBV7-9 combines with J gene TRBJ2-5, with 11 bases aligning to TRBD2. After removal of 5 bases from V and 0 bases from J, the junction contained 8 bases not matched to a gene. This CDR3 spans 17 amino acids. Per the germline V gene, CDR1 is SEHNR and CDR2 is FQNEAQ (reference sequence). CDR3: CASSATSGGLYQETQYF. DNA of the CDR3: TGTGCCAGCAGCGCAACTAGCGGGGGACTGTACCAAGAGACCCAGTACTTC.

This clonotype was seen a handful of times. The chain has TRBV7-9 and TRBJ2-5, with TRBD2 as a possible D gene (5 bases). Trimming took off 4 bases at V and 3 bases at J, with 12 bases between the two ends. The CDR3 extends over 14 amino acids. In germline, CDR1 is SEHNR, CDR2 FQNEAQ (reference sequence). The CDR3 coding sequence is TGTGCCAGCAGCTCCACGAGGGCAAAAGAGACCCAGTACTTC. It translates to CASSSTRAKETQYF.

The DNA for the CDR3 is TGCAGTGCTAGAGGTGATGGGGGGGAGGATCAGCCCCAGCATTTT. This gives the protein CSARGDGGEDQPQHF. The rearrangement links TRBV20-1 to TRBJ1-5; D possibly corresponds to TRBD1 (5 bases). The CDR3 contains 15 residues. CDR1 and CDR2 (germline): DFQATT, SNEGSKA (reference sequence). V lost 1 base, J lost 5 bases, and 15 bases lay in between.

The rearrangement uses TRBV7-2 and TRBJ2-2; 8 nucleotides align to TRBD1. V was clipped by 5 bases and J by 2 bases; unmatched bases: 7. Looked up from germline, CDR1 is SGHTA and CDR2 is FQGNSA. The length of the CDR3 is 16 residues. The CDR3 loop reads CASSIRTGTNTGELFF. As DNA, the CDR3 is TGTGCCAGCAGCATTAGGACAGGGACCAACACCGGGGAGCTGTTTTTT.

This clonotype occurred a few times. In DNA form, the CDR3 reads TGCAGCGTTGATGGGGGCCTCGAGGAGACCCAGTACTTC. Protein product: CSVDGGLEETQYF. The chain recombines TRBV29-1 with TRBJ2-5; D possibly corresponds to TRBD1 (6 bases). The CDR3 runs 13 residues. V lost 3 bases and J lost 5, with 13 bases in between. Germline CDR1 reads SQVTM; CDR2 reads ANQGSEA.

This clonotype turned up a few times. This rearrangement joins TRBV4-2 to TRBJ2-2; D uncertain. There are 15 residues in the CDR3. Germline lookup yields CDR1 LGHNA and CDR2 YNFKEQ. The germline V and J ends were trimmed by 0 bases and 3 bases, with 8 bases remaining between them. CDR3 sequence: CASSQDYGYTGELFF. CDR3 in DNA: TGTGCCAGCAGCCAAGATTACGGTTACACCGGGGAGCTGTTTTTT.

This clonotype was seen a handful of times. V gene TRBV5-1 combines with J gene TRBJ2-5; TRBD1 matches at 9 bases. CDR3 length: 18 residues. Unmatched junction bases numbered 13, after V lost 0 bases and J lost 4 bases. The germline CDR1 and CDR2 sequences are SGHRS and YFSETQ. The CDR3 DNA sequence: TGCGCCAGCAGCTTGGGAGGTTCCGGGACAGGGATCGGAGAGACCCAGTACTTC. Amino acids: CASSLGGSGTGIGETQYF.

The chain links TRBV29-1 to TRBJ2-1; no clear D gene. The CDR3 spans 11 residues. In germline, CDR1 is SQVTM, CDR2 ANQGSEA. Trimming shortened V by 5 bases and J by 7 bases, and 9 bases separated the two germline ends. The CDR3, as DNA: TGCAGCGTTCCAAGCCCAAATGAGCAGTTCTTC. It codes for CSVPSPNEQFF.

This chain joins TRBV10-3 and TRBJ2-1, with 10 bases matching TRBD2. Matching the DNA end better, TRBJ2-7 makes the J call doubtful. The germline V gene has CDR1 ENHRY and CDR2 SYGVKD. CDR3 size: 13 residues. The CDR3: CATTAGGPHEQYF. Written as DNA, the CDR3 is TGTGCCACGACAGCGGGAGGGCCCCACGAGCAGTACTTC.

This clonotype was observed a handful of times. The chain employs TRBV4-3 and TRBJ2-5; D gene ambiguous. The J call is in doubt because the DNA end fits TRBJ2-7 better. The CDR3 is 15 amino acids. From germline, CDR1 is LGHNA and CDR2 YSLEER. The CDR3 DNA sequence: TGCGCCAGCAGCCAAGATTATCCGGATAACGTCGAGCAGTACTTC. Protein: CASSQDYPDNVEQYF.